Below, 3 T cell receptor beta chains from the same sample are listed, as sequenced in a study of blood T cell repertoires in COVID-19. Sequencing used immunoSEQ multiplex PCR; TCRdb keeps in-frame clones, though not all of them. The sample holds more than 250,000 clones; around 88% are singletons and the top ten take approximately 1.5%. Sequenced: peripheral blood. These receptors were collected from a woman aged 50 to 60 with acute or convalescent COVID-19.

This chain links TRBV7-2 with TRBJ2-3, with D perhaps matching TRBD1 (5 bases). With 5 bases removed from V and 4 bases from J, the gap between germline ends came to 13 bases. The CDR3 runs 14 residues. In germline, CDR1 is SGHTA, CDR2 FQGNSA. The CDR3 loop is CASSQGALPDTQYF. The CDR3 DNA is TGTGCCAGCAGCCAAGGGGCCCTGCCAGATACGCAGTATTTT. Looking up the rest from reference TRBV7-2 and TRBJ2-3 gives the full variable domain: GAGVSQSPSNKVTEKGKDVELRCDPISGHTALYWYRQSLGQGLEFLIYFQGNSAPDKSGLPSDRFSAERTGGSVSTLTIQRTQQEDSAVYLCASSQGALPDTQYFGPGTRLTVL.

The CDR3: CASGTGGIEEQFF. CDR3 coding DNA: TGTGCCAGCGGGACAGGGGGCATTGAGGAGCAGTTCTTC. V usage is TRBV12-3 or TRBV12-4 and J usage is TRBJ2-1, with 12 bases that match TRBD1. This CDR3 region has 13 residues. Losses at the gene ends were 8 bases for V and 10 bases for J; bases not matched to a gene: 6.

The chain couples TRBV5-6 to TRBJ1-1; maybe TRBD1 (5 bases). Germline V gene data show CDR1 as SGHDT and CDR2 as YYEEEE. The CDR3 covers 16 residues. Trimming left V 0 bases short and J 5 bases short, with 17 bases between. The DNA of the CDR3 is TGTGCCAGCAGCTTGGCGCGGGGCCTAAGTTGGACTGAAGCTTTCTTT. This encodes CASSLARGLSWTEAFF.